The clone carrying this T cell receptor beta chain showed up just a few times. Its antigen is unidentified. V lost 3 bases and J lost 6; bases outside the gene matches: 2. The CDR3 has 14 amino acids. Germline-derived CDR1 and CDR2 are LGHNA and YNFKEQ. The sample is drawn from a study of response to subunit inactivated influenza vaccine. Study findings and constraints: Every seasonal influenza vaccination brings in few new T cells, the authors suggested.

TCRdb analysed the RT-PCR reads with MiXCR anew, one entry per CDR3 protein. The data contain approximately 520,000 distinct CDR3 sequences, approximately 17% of them singletons. The TCR comes from a man between 50 and 69 years old who received an inactivated influenza vaccine. The source material was CD4+ T cells sorted from PBMCs, sampled roughly 24 months after vaccination. V gene TRBV4-2 combines with J gene TRBJ1-6; TRBD1 agrees at 7 bases. CDR3 DNA: TGTGCCAGCAGCCAGACAGGGTCTAATTCACCCCTCCACTTT. This encodes CASSQTGSNSPLHF.